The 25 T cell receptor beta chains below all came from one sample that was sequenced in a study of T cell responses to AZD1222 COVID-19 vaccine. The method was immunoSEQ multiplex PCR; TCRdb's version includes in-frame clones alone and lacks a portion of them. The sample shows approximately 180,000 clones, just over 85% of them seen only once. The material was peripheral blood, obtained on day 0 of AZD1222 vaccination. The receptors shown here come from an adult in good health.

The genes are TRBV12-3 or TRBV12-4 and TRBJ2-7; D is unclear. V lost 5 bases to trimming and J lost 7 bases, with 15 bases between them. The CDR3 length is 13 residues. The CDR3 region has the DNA TGTGCCAGCAGTAACCCCGTGGTGGGGGAGCAGTACTTC. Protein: CASSNPVVGEQYF.

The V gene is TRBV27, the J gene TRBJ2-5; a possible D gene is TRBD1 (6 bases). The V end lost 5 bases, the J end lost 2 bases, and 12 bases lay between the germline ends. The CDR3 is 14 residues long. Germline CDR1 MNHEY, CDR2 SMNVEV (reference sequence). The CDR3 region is CASSRGHPQETQYF. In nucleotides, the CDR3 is TGTGCCAGCAGTCGGGGACACCCACAAGAGACCCAGTACTTC.

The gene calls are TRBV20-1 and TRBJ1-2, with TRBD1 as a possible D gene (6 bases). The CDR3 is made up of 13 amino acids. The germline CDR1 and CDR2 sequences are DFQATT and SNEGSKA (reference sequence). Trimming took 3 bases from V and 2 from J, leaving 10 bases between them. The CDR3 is CSASRQENYGYTF. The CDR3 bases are TGCAGTGCTAGTAGACAGGAGAACTATGGCTACACCTTC.

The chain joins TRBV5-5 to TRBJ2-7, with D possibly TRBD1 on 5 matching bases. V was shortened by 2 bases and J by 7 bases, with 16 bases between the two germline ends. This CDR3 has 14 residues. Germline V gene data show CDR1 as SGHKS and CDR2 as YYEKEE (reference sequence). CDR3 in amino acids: CASSFGRAYVEQYF. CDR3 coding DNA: TGTGCCAGCAGCTTCGGCAGGGCCTACGTGGAGCAGTACTTC.

CDR3 sequence: CASKMVGTGELFF. The CDR3 DNA reads as TGTGCCAGTAAGATGGTCGGGACCGGGGAGCTGTTTTTT. This sequence joins TRBV6-5 and TRBJ2-2; D remains ambiguous. Germline CDR1 reads MNHEY; CDR2 reads SVGAGI. The length of the CDR3 is 13 residues. V was pared by 9 bases and J by 5 bases, with 13 bases between.

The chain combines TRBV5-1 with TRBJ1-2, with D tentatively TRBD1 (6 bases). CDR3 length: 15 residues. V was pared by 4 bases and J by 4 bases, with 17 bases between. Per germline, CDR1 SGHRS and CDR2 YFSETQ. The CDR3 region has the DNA TGCGCCAGCAGCCCGGACCTGACAGGCCCCTATGGCTACACCTTC. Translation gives CASSPDLTGPYGYTF.

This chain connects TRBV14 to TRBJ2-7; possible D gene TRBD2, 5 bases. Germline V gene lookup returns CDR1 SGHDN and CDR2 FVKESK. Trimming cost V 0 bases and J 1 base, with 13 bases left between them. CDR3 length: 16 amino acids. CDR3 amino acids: CASSQDEGAKSYEQYF. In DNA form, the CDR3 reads TGTGCCAGCAGCCAAGATGAGGGCGCGAAATCCTACGAGCAGTACTTC. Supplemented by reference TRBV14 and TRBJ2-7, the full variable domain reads EAGVTQFPSHSVIEKGQTVTLRCDPISGHDNLYWYRRVMGKEIKFLLHFVKESKQDESGMPNNRFLAERTGGTYSTLKVQPAELEDSGVYFCASSQDEGAKSYEQYFGPGTRLTVT.

The DNA of the CDR3 is TGTGCCTCCCAGTGGGCCGCTAATGAAAAACTGTTTTTT. This sequence encodes CASQWAANEKLFF. This chain uses TRBV2 with TRBJ1-4; no clear D gene. The CDR3 has 13 amino acids. V was trimmed by 11 bases and J by 3 bases, leaving 13 bases between them. From germline, CDR1 is SNHLY and CDR2 FYNNEI.

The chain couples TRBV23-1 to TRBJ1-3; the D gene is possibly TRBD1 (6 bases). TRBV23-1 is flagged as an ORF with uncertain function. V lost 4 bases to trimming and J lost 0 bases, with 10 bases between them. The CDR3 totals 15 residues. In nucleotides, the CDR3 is TGCGCCAGCAGTCGCGGACAGTACTCTGGAAACACCATATATTTT. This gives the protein CASSRGQYSGNTIYF.

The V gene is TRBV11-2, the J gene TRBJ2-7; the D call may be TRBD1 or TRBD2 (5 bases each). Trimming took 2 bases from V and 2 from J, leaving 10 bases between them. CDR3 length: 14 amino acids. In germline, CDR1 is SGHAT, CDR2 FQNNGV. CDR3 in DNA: TGTGCCAGCAGCTTACCGGGGACCCCCTACGAGCAGTACTTC. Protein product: CASSLPGTPYEQYF.

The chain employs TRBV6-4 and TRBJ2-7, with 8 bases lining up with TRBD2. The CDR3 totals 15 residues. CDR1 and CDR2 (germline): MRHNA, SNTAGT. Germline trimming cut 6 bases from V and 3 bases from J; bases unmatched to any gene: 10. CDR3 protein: CASSGPGGMFYEQYF. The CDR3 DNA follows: TGTGCCAGCAGCGGGCCGGGAGGGATGTTCTACGAGCAGTACTTC.

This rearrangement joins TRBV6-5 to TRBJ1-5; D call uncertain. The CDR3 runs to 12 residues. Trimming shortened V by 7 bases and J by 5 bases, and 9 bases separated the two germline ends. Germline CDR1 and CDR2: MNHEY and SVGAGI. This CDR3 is CASKSGDQPQHF. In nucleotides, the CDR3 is TGTGCCAGCAAATCAGGCGATCAGCCCCAGCATTTT.

The CDR3 spells CAISEKESGNTIYF. The DNA of the CDR3 is TGTGCCATCAGTGAGAAGGAATCTGGAAACACCATATATTTT. The rearrangement joins TRBV10-3 to TRBJ1-3; D is unresolved. Trimming cost V 2 bases and J 1 base, with 6 bases left between them. The CDR3 is 14 residues long. The V gene's germline CDR1 is ENHRY and CDR2 SYGVKD.

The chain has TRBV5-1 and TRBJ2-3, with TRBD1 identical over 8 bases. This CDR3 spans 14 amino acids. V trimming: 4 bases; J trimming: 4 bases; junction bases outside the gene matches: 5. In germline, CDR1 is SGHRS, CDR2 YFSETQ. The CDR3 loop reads CASSKDRAADTQYF. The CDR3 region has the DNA TGCGCCAGCAGCAAGGACAGGGCCGCAGATACGCAGTATTTT. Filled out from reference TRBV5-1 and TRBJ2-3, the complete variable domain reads KAGVTQTPRYLIKTRGQQVTLSCSPISGHRSVSWYQQTPGQGLQFLFEYFSETQRNKGNFPGRFSGRQFSNSRSEMNVSTLELGDSALYLCASSKDRAADTQYFGPGTRLTVL.

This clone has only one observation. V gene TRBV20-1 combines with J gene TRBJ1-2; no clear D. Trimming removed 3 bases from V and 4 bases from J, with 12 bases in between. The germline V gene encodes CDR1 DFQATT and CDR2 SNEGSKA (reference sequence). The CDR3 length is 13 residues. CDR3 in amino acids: CSASVAAIYGYTF. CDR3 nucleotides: TGCAGTGCTAGTGTCGCGGCTATCTATGGCTACACCTTC.

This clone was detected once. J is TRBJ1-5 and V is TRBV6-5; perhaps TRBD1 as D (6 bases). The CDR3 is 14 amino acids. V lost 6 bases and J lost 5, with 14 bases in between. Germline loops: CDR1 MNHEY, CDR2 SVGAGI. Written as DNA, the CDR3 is TGTGCCAGCAGCGACAGGAGTCCGGATCAGCCCCAGCATTTT. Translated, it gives CASSDRSPDQPQHF.

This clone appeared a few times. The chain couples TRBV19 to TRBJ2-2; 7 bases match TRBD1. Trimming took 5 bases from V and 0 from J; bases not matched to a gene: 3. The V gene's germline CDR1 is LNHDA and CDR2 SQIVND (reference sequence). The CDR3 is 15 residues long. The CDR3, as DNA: TGTGCCAGTAGTCCCGACAGGGCGAACACCGGGGAGCTGTTTTTT. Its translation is CASSPDRANTGELFF.

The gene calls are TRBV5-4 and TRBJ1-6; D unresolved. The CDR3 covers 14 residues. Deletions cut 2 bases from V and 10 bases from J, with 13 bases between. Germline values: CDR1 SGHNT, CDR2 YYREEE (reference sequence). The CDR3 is CASSFRTAGSPLHF. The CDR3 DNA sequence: TGTGCCAGCAGCTTTAGAACAGCGGGGTCACCCCTCCACTTT. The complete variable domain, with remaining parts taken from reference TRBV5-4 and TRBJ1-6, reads ETGVTQSPTHLIKTRGQQVTLRCSSQSGHNTVSWYQQALGQGPQFIFQYYREEENGRGNFPPRFSGLQFPNYSSELNVNALELDDSALYLCASSFRTAGSPLHFGNGTRLTVT.

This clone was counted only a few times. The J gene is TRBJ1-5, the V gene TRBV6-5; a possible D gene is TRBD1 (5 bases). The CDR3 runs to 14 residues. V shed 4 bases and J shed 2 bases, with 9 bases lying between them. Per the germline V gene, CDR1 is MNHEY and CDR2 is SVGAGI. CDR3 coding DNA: TGTGCCAGCAGTTTTCGGGGGGGCAATCAGCCCCAGCATTTT. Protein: CASSFRGGNQPQHF.

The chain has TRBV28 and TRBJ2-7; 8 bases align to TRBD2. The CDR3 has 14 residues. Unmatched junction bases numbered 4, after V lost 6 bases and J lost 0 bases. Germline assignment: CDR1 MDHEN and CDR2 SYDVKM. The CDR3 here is CASRPGGNSYEQYF. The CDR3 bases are TGTGCCAGCAGGCCGGGGGGGAACTCCTACGAGCAGTACTTC. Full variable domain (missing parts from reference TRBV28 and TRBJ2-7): DVKVTQSSRYLVKRTGEKVFLECVQDMDHENMFWYRQDPGLGLRLIYFSYDVKMKEKGDIPEGYSVSREKKERFSLILESASTNQTSMYLCASRPGGNSYEQYFGPGTRLTVT.

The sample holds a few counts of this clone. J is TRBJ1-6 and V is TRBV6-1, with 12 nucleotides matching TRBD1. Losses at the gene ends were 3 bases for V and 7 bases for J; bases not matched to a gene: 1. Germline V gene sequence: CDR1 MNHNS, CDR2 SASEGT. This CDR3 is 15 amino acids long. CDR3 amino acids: CASSEGTGGNSPLHF. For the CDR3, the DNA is TGTGCCAGCAGTGAGGGGACAGGGGGCAATTCACCCCTCCACTTT.

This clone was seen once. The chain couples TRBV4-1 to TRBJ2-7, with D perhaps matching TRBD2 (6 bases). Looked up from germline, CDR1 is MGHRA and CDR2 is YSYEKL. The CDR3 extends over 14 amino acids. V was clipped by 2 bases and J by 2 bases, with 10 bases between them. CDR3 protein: CASSQPGLTYEQYF. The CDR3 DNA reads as TGCGCCAGCAGCCAACCGGGACTGACCTACGAGCAGTACTTC.

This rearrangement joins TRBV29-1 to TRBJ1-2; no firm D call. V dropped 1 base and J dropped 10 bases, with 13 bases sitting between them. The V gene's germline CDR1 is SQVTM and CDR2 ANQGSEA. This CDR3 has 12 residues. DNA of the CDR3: TGCAGCGTTGAAGCCATTCCCGGAATCTACACCTTC. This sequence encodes CSVEAIPGIYTF. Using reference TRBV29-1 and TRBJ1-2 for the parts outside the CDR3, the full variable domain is SAVISQKPSRDICQRGTSLTIQCQVDSQVTMMFWYRQQPGQSLTLIATANQGSEATYESGFVIDKFPISRPNLTFSTLTVSNMSPEDSSIYLCSVEAIPGIYTFGSGTRLTVV.

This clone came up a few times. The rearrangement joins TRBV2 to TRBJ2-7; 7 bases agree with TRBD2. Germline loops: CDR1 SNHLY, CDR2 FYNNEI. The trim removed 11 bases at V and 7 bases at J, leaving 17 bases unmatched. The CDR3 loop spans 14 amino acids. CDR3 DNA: TGTGCCTACTCCGGGGGGAGGACCTCTGGTGAGCAGTACTTC. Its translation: CAYSGGRTSGEQYF.

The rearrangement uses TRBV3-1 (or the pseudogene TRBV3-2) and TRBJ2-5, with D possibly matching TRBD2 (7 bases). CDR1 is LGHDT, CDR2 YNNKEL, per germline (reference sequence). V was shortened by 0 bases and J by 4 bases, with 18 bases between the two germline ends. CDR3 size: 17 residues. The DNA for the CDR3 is TGTGCCAGCAGCCAAGATCTAGTGGGGGGGCCCGGAGAGACCCAGTACTTC. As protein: CASSQDLVGGPGETQYF.